One and the same sample provided the 5 T cell receptor beta chains below, sequenced in a study of shared clonotypes between healthy human individuals. The method was immunoSEQ multiplex PCR; TCRdb's version includes in-frame clones alone and lacks a portion of them. This table has approximately 640,000 clones, approximately 79% appearing once. Sequenced material: memory CD4+ T cells sorted from blood. Subset described: CD45RA-negative fraction. All receptors derive from a woman aged 30 to 39 in good health.

The CDR3 nucleotides are TGCGCCAGCAGCCTGGGACAGGCTGGAAACACCATATATTTT. It encodes CASSLGQAGNTIYF. The V gene is TRBV4-1, the J gene TRBJ1-3; 8 bases match TRBD1. With V trimmed by 4 bases and J by 2 bases, 1 base remained unmatched. The CDR3 length is 14 residues. The V gene's germline CDR1 is MGHRA and CDR2 YSYEKL.

The CDR3 reads CASSFGQYSNQPQHF. Written as DNA, the CDR3 is TGTGCCAGCAGCTTCGGTCAGTATAGCAATCAGCCCCAGCATTTT. The chain links TRBV7-9 to TRBJ1-5; no reliable D call. Per the germline V gene, CDR1 is SEHNR and CDR2 is FQNEAQ (reference sequence). CDR3 length: 15 amino acids. V lost 3 bases, J lost 0 bases, and 9 bases lay in between.

V usage is TRBV4-2 and J usage is TRBJ2-7, with D possibly matching TRBD2 (7 bases). V was clipped by 1 base and J by 0 bases, with 16 bases between them. The CDR3 sequence is 17 residues long. Per the germline V gene, CDR1 is LGHNA and CDR2 is YNFKEQ. The CDR3 region has the DNA TGTGCCAGCAGCCAAGTTTGGGGGCGGGGGACCTCCTACGAGCAGTACTTC. It specifies CASSQVWGRGTSYEQYF.

The V gene is TRBV27, the J gene TRBJ2-3, with D possibly being TRBD1 or TRBD2 (5 bases each). In germline, CDR1 is MNHEY, CDR2 SMNVEV (reference sequence). The CDR3 is 14 residues long. V was clipped by 5 bases and J by 1 base, with 10 bases between them. The CDR3 sequence: CASSRGARTDTQYF. In DNA, the CDR3 is TGTGCCAGCAGTCGAGGGGCCCGCACAGATACGCAGTATTTT.

The chain links TRBV30 to TRBJ2-1, with 9 bases aligning to TRBD2. Germline V lookup: CDR1 GTSNPN, CDR2 SVGIG (reference sequence). Unmatched junction bases numbered 6, after V lost 2 bases and J lost 4 bases. There are 15 residues in the CDR3. CDR3 sequence: CAWSSKGLAYNEQFF. As DNA, the CDR3 is TGTGCCTGGAGTTCAAAGGGACTAGCTTACAATGAGCAGTTCTTC. Full variable domain (outside the CDR3, taken from reference TRBV30 and TRBJ2-1): SQTIHQWPATLVQPVGSPLSLECTVEGTSNPNLYWYRQAAGRGLQLLFYSVGIGQISSEVPQNLSASRPQDRQFILSSKKLLLSDSGFYLCAWSSKGLAYNEQFFGPGTRLTVL.